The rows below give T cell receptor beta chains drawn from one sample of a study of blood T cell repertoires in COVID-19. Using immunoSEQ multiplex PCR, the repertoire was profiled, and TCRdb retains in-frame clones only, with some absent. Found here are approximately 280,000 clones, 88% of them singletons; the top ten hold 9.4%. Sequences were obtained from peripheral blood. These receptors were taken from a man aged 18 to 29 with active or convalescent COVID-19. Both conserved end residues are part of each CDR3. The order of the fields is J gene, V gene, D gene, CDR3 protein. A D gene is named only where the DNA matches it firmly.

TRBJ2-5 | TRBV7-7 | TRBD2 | CASSAAGGQERGETQYF
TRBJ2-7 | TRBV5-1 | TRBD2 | CASSLSVRLAGQEQYF
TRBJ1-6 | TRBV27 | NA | CASQTTVNSPLHF
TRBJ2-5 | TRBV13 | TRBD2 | CASSFPSSGEETQYF
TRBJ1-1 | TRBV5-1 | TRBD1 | CASRPNRGQMNTEAFF
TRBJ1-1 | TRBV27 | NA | CASSTSMATEAFF
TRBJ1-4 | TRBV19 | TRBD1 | CASNNRGRPNEKLFF
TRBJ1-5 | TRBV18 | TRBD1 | CASSPVGQGGGNQPQHF
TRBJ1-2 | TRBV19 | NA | CATDDFRDKGYGYTF
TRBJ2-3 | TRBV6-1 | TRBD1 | CASSGAGGYDTQYF
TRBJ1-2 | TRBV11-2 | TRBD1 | CASSPGQGYGYTF
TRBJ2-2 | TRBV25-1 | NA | CASSGGYTGELFF
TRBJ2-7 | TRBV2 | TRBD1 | CASSEDGTGRYEQYF
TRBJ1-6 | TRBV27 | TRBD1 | CASSTETGVRSPLHF
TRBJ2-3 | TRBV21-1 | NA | CASSKAPLAGSHAYTQYF
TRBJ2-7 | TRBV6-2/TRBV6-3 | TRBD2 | CASSYSRLAGGPNSYEQYF
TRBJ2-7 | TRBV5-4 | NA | CASSLASTPNEQYF
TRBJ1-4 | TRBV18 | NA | CASSPELTPNEKLFF
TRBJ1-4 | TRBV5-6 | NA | CASSLGSNEKLFF
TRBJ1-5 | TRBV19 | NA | CASSWTQYSNQPQHF
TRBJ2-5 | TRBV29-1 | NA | CSVDPEVRETQYF
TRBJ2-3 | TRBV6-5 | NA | CASSSGDSGTDTQYF
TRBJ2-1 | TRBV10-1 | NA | CASSESVGGSYNEQFF
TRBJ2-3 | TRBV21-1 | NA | CASPRGSNFTDTQYF
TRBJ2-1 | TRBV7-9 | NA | CASSSSPGGDSYNEQFF
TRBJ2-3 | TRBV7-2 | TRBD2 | CASSLLRTSGGLDTQYF
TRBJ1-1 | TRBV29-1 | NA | CSVTRAGGTEAFF
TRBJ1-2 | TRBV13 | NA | CASSRENYGYTF
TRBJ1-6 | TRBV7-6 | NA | CASSTGRQIPSSYNSPLHF
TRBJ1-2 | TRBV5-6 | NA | CASSQNTGPHGYTF
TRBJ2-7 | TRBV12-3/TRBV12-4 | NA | CASSPTGPYEQYF
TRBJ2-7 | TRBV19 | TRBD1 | CASRQGVSYEQYF
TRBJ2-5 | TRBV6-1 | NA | CASSELNRVGETQYF
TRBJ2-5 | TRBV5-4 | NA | CASKVGLQETQYF
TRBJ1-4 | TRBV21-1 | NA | CASSQTGGTYEKLFF
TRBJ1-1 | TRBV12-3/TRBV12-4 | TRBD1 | CASYGPDREEAFF
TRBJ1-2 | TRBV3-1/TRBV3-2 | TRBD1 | CASSQDQYEFPGQGARGYTF
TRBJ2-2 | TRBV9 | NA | CASSVPNTGELFF
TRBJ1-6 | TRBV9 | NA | CASSVGRGSPNSPLHF
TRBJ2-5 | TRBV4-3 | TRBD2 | CASSQGTSPTETQYF
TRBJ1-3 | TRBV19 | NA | CASSIREGSSGNTIYF
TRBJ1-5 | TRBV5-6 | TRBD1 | CASSLTTGNQPQHF
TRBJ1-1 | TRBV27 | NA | CASSLSIENEAFF
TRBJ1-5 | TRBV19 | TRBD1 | CASSIDRGRWFDNQPQHF
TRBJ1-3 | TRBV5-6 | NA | CASSLLTAFSGNTIYF
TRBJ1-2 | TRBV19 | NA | CASSIIRDNNYGYTF
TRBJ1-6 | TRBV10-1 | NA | CASSKGRNNSPLHF
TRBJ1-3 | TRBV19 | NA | CASSIGTYSGNTIYF
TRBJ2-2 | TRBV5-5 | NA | CASSLGTRNTGELFF
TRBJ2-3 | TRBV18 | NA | CASSPPLEPDTQYF
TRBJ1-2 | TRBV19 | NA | CASSLQSLRGRVYGYTF
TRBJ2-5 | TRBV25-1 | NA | CASSEYSARGGTQYF
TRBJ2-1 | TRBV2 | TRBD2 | CASRGLAGGYEQFF
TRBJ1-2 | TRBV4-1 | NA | CASSQIGGSTYGYTF
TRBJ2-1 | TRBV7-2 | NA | CASSLSLGTPNEQFF